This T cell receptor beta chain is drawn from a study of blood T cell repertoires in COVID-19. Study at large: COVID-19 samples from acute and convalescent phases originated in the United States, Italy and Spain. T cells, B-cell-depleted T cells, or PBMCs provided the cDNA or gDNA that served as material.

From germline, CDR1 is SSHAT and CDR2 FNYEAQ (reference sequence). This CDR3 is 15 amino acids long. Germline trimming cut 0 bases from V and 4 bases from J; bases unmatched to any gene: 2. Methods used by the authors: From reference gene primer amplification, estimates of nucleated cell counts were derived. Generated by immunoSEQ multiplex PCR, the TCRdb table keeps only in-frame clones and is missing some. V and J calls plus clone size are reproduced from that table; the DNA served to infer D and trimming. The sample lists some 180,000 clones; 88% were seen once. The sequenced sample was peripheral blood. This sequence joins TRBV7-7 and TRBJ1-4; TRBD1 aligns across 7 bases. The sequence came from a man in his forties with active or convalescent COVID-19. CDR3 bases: TGTGCCAGCAGCTTAGCCAGGGGGGATAATGAAAAACTGTTTTTT. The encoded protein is CASSLARGDNEKLFF.